The rows below give T cell receptor beta chains drawn from one sample of a study of T-cell memory formation after mild COVID-19. TCRdb re-derived calls from the 5' RACE reads in MiXCR, one entry per CDR3 protein. Of hundreds of thousands of distinct CDR3 sequences in the sample, 16% were seen once. Sequencing was performed on PBMCs or a T cell subset sorted from them (not recorded which). These receptors were collected from a man aged 18 to 30 who had mild COVID-19 (a few samples of this study predate the infection). Cell type and time point are not known. Each CDR3 is given with its conserved first and last residue. D genes are given only for firm matches. Clone size appears in some rows only: once, few, many, or a class for an expanded clone.

clone size	V gene	D gene	J gene	CDR3 DNA	CDR3 protein
NA	TRBV20-1	TRBD2	TRBJ2-1	TGCAGTGCTAGACACCCACTAGCGGGGCACAATGAGCAGTTCTTC	CSARHPLAGHNEQFF
many	TRBV29-1	NA	TRBJ2-3	TGCAGCGTTGGTGCGTCCCTCGGGGATACGCAGTATTTT	CSVGASLGDTQYF
few	TRBV24-1	NA	TRBJ2-1	TGTGCCACCAGTGATCCCGGGACACCCCAAATCGGGCAGTTCTTC	CATSDPGTPQIGQFF
NA	TRBV12-3/TRBV12-4	NA	TRBJ2-1	TGTGCCAGCGGCCTGACGGTTAAGGATGGGGATGAGCAGTTATTC	CASGLTVKDGDEQLF
NA	TRBV5-1	TRBD2	TRBJ2-1	TGCGCCAGCAGCTTGGGGACTAGCGGGGGGCCCAATGAGCAGTTCTTC	CASSLGTSGGPNEQFF
few	TRBV7-2	TRBD2	TRBJ2-1	TGTGCCAGCAGCTCTCATCTGGAGCGGGGCGAGCAGTTCTTC	CASSSHLERGEQFF
many	TRBV20-1	TRBD1	TRBJ1-6	TGCAGTGCTAGGACAGGGGGCAGCGGGAATTCACCCCTCCACTTT	CSARTGGSGNSPLHF
NA	TRBV27	TRBD2	TRBJ2-7	TGTGCCAGCAGTTTCGGGACTAGCGGGGACTACGAGCAGTACTTC	CASSFGTSGDYEQYF
few	TRBV7-9	NA	TRBJ2-7	TGTGCCAGCAATTTTGATTCCTACGAGCAGTACTTC	CASNFDSYEQYF
few	TRBV28	TRBD2	TRBJ2-1	TGTGCCAGCCTTGCGGGGGGCCACAATGAGCAGTTCTTC	CASLAGGHNEQFF
NA	TRBV6-2/TRBV6-3	NA	TRBJ1-5	TGTGCCAGCAGTTATCTACAAAGCAATCAGCCCCAGCATTTT	CASSYLQSNQPQHF
few	TRBV5-1	NA	TRBJ2-1	TGCGCCAGCAGCCGGGACATCCCCAATGAGCAGTTCTTC	CASSRDIPNEQFF
many	TRBV7-2	NA	TRBJ1-5	TGTGCCAGCAGCCTACAGGATCGCAATCAGCCCCAGCATTTT	CASSLQDRNQPQHF
NA	TRBV7-9	NA	TRBJ2-7	TGTGCCAGCAGCTCGGAAGGGGGGGAGCAGTACTTC	CASSSEGGEQYF
NA	TRBV20-1	NA	TRBJ2-1	TGCAGTGCTAGTTTTGCGGGGCCCTACAATGAGCAGTTCTTC	CSASFAGPYNEQFF
NA	TRBV7-9	NA	TRBJ1-2	TGTGCCAGCAGCTTAGATCAGGGACGCTACACCTTC	CASSLDQGRYTF
few	TRBV6-5	NA	TRBJ2-7	TGTGCCAGCAGTCCCGCTAAGGGCTACGAGCAGTACTTC	CASSPAKGYEQYF
once	TRBV6-5	TRBD1	TRBJ1-1	TGTGCCAGCAAACACAGGGGATCCGAAGCTTTCTTT	CASKHRGSEAFF
NA	TRBV18	TRBD1	TRBJ1-4	TGTGCCAGCTCACCAAGGGGACAGGGCCACGAAAAACTGTTTTTT	CASSPRGQGHEKLFF
NA	TRBV7-9	TRBD2	TRBJ2-1	TGTGCCAGCAGCTTGGGACTAGCGGGGGGTTATGGTGAGCAGTTCTTC	CASSLGLAGGYGEQFF
NA	TRBV6-5	NA	TRBJ1-4	TGTGCCAGCAGTTACTCATATTCCGGGACGGGGGGATTTAATGAAAAACTGTTTTTT	CASSYSYSGTGGFNEKLFF
few	TRBV7-9	NA	TRBJ2-1	TGTGCCAGCAGCCCCCCTCTAAGCTATGAGCAGTTCTTC	CASSPPLSYEQFF
NA	TRBV6-2/TRBV6-3	NA	TRBJ2-7	TGTGCCAGTACAAGGAGAGAGGGAAGCTCCTACGAGCAGTACTTC	CASTRREGSSYEQYF
few	TRBV7-6	NA	TRBJ2-7	TGTGCCAGCAGCCGGCGGGGCGCCTCCTACGAGCAGTACTTC	CASSRRGASYEQYF
NA	TRBV5-4	NA	TRBJ2-1	TGTGCCAGCAGCCCAGGGGGTGGCGGGGGCTACAATGAGCAGTTCTTC	CASSPGGGGGYNEQFF
NA	TRBV10-2	NA	TRBJ2-7	TGCGCCAGCAGTGAGTTCGGCAGGGCCTACGAGCAGTACTTC	CASSEFGRAYEQYF
NA	TRBV12-3/TRBV12-4	NA	TRBJ2-1	TGTGCCAGCAGTTTGACAGCTCACAATGAGCAGTTCTTC	CASSLTAHNEQFF
NA	TRBV29-1	NA	TRBJ1-1	TGCAGCGCCCGACGCGGGACTGAAGCTTTCTTT	CSARRGTEAFF
NA	TRBV5-4	TRBD2	TRBJ2-3	TGTGCCAGCAGCCTGGGACTAGCAACGGCAGATACGCAGTATTTT	CASSLGLATADTQYF
few	TRBV6-5	TRBD2	TRBJ2-1	TGTGCCAGCAGGCCTAGCGGGGGGCCCTATGAGCAGTTCTTC	CASRPSGGPYEQFF
many	TRBV19	NA	TRBJ1-1	TGTGCCAGTAGTATAGACGGACGGAACACTGAAGCTTTCTTT	CASSIDGRNTEAFF
few	TRBV6-6	NA	TRBJ2-5	TGTGCCAGCAGTCTGGAGAGTGACAGCCAAGAGACCCAGTACTTC	CASSLESDSQETQYF
NA	TRBV27	NA	TRBJ2-2	TGTGCCAGCCTAACGGGTCTCGGGGAGCTGTTTTTT	CASLTGLGELFF
NA	TRBV5-1	NA	TRBJ2-3	TGCGCCAGCAGCTTGCTGGAATCTGGGCAGGGAGATACGCAGTATTTT	CASSLLESGQGDTQYF
many	TRBV2	NA	TRBJ1-2	TGTGCCAGCAGTTACGAAATGGTCTTCTATGGCTACACCTTC	CASSYEMVFYGYTF
NA	TRBV3-1	TRBD2	TRBJ2-3	TGTGCCAGCAGCCACCTAGCGGGGGGCCTCACAAATACGCAGTATTTT	CASSHLAGGLTNTQYF
few	TRBV14	TRBD2	TRBJ2-4	TGTGCCAGCAGTCGAGCCGGGGGGGACATTCAGTACTTC	CASSRAGGDIQYF
NA	TRBV6-1	TRBD1	TRBJ1-4	TGTGCCAGCAGACCGGGACAGGGGGTACTGGTACGAGAAAAACTGTTTTTT	CASRPGQGVLVREKLFF
NA	TRBV6-2/TRBV6-3	NA	TRBJ1-1	TGTGCCAGCAGTTACCGGATCGGGAACACTGAAGCTTTCTTT	CASSYRIGNTEAFF
NA	TRBV6-5	NA	TRBJ2-1	TGTGCCAGCAGTTACCGCCTCCGGGCACTTTCCTACAATGAGCAGTTCTTC	CASSYRLRALSYNEQFF
NA	TRBV10-3	TRBD1	TRBJ2-7	TGTGCCATCAGATCAGGGACAGGGGGCTCCTACGAGCAGTACTTC	CAIRSGTGGSYEQYF
NA	TRBV7-9	NA	TRBJ2-3	TGTGCCAGCAGCCCCCGGAGACAGTCTAAGTTCACAGATACGCAGTATTTT	CASSPRRQSKFTDTQYF